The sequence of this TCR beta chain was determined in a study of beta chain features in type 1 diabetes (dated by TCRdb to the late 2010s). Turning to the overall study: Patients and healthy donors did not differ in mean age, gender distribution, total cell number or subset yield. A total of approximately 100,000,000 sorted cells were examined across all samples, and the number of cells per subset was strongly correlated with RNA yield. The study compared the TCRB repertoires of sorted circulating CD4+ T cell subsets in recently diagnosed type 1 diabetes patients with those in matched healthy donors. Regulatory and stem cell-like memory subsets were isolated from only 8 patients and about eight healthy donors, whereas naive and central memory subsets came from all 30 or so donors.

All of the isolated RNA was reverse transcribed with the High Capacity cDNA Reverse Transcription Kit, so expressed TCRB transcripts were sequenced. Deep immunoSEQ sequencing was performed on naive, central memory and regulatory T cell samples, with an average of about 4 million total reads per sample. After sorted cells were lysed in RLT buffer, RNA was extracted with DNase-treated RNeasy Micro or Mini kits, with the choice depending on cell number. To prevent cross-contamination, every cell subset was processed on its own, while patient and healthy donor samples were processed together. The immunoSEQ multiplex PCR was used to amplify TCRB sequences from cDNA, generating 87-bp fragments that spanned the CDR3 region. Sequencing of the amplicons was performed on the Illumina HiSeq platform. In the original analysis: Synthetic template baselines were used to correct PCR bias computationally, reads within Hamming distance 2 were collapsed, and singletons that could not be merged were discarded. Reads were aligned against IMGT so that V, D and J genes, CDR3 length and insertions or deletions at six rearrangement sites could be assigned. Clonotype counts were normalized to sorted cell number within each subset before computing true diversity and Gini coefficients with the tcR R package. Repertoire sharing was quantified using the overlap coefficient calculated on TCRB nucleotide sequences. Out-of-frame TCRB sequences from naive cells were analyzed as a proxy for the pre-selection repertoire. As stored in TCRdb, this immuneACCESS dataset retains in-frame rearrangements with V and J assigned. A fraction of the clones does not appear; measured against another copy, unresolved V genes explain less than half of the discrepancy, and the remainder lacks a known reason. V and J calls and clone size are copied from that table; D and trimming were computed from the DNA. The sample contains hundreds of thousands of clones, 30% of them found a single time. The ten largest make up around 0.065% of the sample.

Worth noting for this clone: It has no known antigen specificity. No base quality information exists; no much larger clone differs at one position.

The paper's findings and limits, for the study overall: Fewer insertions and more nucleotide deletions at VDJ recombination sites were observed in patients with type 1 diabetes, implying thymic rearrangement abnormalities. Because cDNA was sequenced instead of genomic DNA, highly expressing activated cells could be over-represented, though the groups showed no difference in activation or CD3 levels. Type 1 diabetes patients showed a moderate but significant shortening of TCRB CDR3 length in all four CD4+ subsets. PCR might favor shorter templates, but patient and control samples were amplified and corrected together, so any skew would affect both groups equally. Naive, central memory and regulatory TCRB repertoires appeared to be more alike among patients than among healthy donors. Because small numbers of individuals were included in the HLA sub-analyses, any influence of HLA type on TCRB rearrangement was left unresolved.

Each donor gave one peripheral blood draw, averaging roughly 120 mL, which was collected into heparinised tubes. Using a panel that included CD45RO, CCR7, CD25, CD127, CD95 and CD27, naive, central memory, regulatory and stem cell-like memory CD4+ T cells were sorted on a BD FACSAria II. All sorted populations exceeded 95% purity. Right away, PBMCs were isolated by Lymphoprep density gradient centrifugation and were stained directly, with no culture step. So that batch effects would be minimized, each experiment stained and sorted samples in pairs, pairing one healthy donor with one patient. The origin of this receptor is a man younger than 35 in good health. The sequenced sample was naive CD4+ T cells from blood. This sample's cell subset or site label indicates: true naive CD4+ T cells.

CDR3 region: CASSLGPPGANVLTF. The DNA sequence reads TGTGCCAGCAGCTTAGGCCCGCCAGGGGCCAACGTCCTGACTTTC. The chain couples TRBV7-2 to TRBJ2-6, with the D gene not confidently named. The germline V gene sets CDR1 to SGHTA and CDR2 to FQGNSA. Including the terminal cysteine and phenylalanine, the CDR3 comprises 15 residues. This entry keeps only the CDR3 DNA: 45 bases, framed from base 1. V gives up 1 base and J gives up 4 bases, and the segment between their germline ends measures 8 bases.